This T cell receptor (beta chain) came from a study of cytomegalovirus exposure and HLA in healthy donors. Across the whole study: Of the donors genotyped, 398 in all, 65% to 90% fell in the Caucasian-associated ancestry cluster.

CDR1 is MRHNA, CDR2 SNTAGT, per germline. CDR3 length equals 15 residues. Germline trimming cut 3 bases from V and 7 bases from J; bases unmatched to any gene: 8. Each of the donors was a healthy bone marrow donor. Though probably carrying unrecorded immune exposures, donors were nominally healthy at sampling. The primer mix had 60 Vbeta and 13 Jbeta primers. Method: immunoSEQ multiplex PCR; TCRdb's copy keeps in-frame clones and lacks some. The sample records 120,000 to 150,000 clones, 82% being singletons. V usage is TRBV6-4 and J usage is TRBJ2-1; 8 positions agree with TRBD1. The sequence was obtained from a man between 18 and 29 years old in good health and CMV-seropositive. Sequencing was carried out using PBMCs. The CDR3 spells CASSERTGIRNEQFF. Here the CDR3 DNA reads TGTGCCAGCAGTGAGCGGACAGGGATTAGGAATGAGCAGTTCTTC.